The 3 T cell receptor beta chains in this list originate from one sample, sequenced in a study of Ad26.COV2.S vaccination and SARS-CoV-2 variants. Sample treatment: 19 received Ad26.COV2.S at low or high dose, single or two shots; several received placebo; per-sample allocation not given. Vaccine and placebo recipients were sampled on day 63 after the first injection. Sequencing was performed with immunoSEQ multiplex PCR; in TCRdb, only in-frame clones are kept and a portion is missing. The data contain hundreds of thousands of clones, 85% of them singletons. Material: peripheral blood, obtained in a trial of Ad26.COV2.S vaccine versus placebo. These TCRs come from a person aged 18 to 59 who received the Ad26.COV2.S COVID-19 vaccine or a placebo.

CDR3 sequence reads: CASSFGQAYEQYF. The CDR3 coding sequence is TGTGCCAGTAGTTTCGGACAGGCCTACGAGCAGTACTTC. This chain uses TRBV19 with TRBJ2-7; 7 bases fit TRBD1. V lost 5 bases, J lost 2 bases, and 3 bases stayed unmatched. The V gene's germline CDR1 is LNHDA and CDR2 SQIVND (reference sequence). The CDR3 has 13 amino acids.

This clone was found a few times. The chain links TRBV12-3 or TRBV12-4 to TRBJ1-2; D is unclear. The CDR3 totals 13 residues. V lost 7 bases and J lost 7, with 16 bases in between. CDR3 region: CASTPQVEGGYTF. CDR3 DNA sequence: TGTGCCAGCACTCCCCAGGTTGAGGGTGGCTACACCTTC.

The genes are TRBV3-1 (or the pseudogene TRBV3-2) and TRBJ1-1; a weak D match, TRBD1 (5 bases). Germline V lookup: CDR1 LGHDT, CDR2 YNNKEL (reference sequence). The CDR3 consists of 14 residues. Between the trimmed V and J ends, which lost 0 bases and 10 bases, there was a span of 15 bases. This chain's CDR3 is CASSQELGQGIAFF. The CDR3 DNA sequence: TGTGCCAGCAGCCAAGAGTTAGGCCAGGGAATAGCTTTCTTT.